What follows are 29 T cell receptor beta chains derived from one specimen sequenced in a study of OX40 agonist ivuxolimab in advanced cancers. The assay was immunoSEQ multiplex PCR, and TCRdb's table has in-frame clones only and misses some. The sample contains tens of thousands of clones, 65% to 90% of which appear only once. The starting material was CD4+ or CD8+ T cells sorted from blood, obtained in a trial of the OX40 agonist ivuxolimab. The receptors were gathered from an adult with an advanced solid tumor such as melanoma, head and neck, liver or kidney cancer.

J is TRBJ2-2 and V is TRBV19, with a weak D call TRBD1 (5 bases). V was clipped by 4 bases and J by 2 bases, with 20 bases between them. Germline V lookup: CDR1 LNHDA, CDR2 SQIVND (reference sequence). The CDR3 runs to 18 residues. DNA for the CDR3: TGTGCCAGTAGTAATCCCCCAGTGGGTGGGGCCAACACCGGGGAGCTGTTTTTT. Translating it yields CASSNPPVGGANTGELFF.

The rearrangement uses TRBV2 and TRBJ1-1, with D maybe TRBD1 (5 bases). Germline CDR1 is SNHLY and CDR2 is FYNNEI. Trimming stripped 3 bases from V and 6 bases from J, with 14 bases between. CDR3 length: 14 amino acids. This CDR3 reads CASSETQGWAEAFF. CDR3 coding DNA: TGTGCCAGCAGTGAGACGCAGGGATGGGCTGAAGCTTTCTTT.

The CDR3 reads CASGTGSGGEQYF. For the CDR3, the DNA is TGTGCCAGCGGAACAGGGAGTGGAGGCGAGCAGTACTTC. The chain joins TRBV27 to TRBJ2-7; the D gene is possibly TRBD1 (6 bases). Germline lookup yields CDR1 MNHEY and CDR2 SMNVEV (reference sequence). Trimming took 8 bases from V and 6 from J, leaving 17 bases between them. The CDR3 covers 13 residues.

This clone was detected only once. This chain connects TRBV5-8 to TRBJ2-7, with 10 nucleotides matching TRBD1. The V gene's germline CDR1 is SGHTS and CDR2 YDEGEE. The CDR3 is 15 residues long. With 3 bases clipped from V and 7 bases from J, the junction kept 10 bases outside the gene matches. CDR3 sequence: CASSSTGTGVEEQYF. The CDR3 bases are TGTGCCAGCAGCTCTACCGGGACAGGGGTTGAGGAGCAGTACTTC.

The rearrangement links TRBV5-1 to TRBJ1-2; D remains ambiguous. Between the trimmed V and J ends, which lost 3 bases and 0 bases, there was a span of 6 bases. The CDR3 covers 13 residues. Per germline, CDR1 SGHRS and CDR2 YFSETQ. CDR3 residues: CASSSEANYGYTF. Here the CDR3 DNA reads TGCGCCAGCAGCTCGGAAGCTAACTATGGCTACACCTTC.

The chain combines TRBV5-4 with TRBJ1-1; the D is unclear. The CDR3 length is 14 residues. The V end was cut by 4 bases, the J end by 0 bases, with 10 bases between. Germline values: CDR1 SGHNT, CDR2 YYREEE (reference sequence). CDR3 protein: CASSPYRVNTEAFF. The CDR3 coding sequence is TGTGCCAGCAGCCCCTATCGGGTGAACACTGAAGCTTTCTTT.

The rearrangement joins TRBV7-9 to TRBJ2-6; perhaps TRBD2 as D (6 bases). V dropped 3 bases and J dropped 0 bases, with 12 bases sitting between them. There are 17 residues in the CDR3. The germline gives CDR1 SEHNR, CDR2 FQNEAQ (reference sequence). The CDR3 bases are TGTGCCAGCAGCTTGCGGGACCCCTCCTCTGGGGCCAACGTCCTGACTTTC. Residues: CASSLRDPSSGANVLTF.

The V and J genes are TRBV10-3 and TRBJ1-1; D may be TRBD1 (6 bases). The CDR3 has 14 amino acids. Germline lookup yields CDR1 ENHRY and CDR2 SYGVKD. Trimming removed 10 bases from V and 1 base from J, with 16 bases in between. The DNA of the CDR3 is TGTGCCACCTTGAGGACAGACCCGAACACTGAAGCTTTCTTT. Protein product: CATLRTDPNTEAFF.

This clone was observed a single time. This sequence joins TRBV19 and TRBJ1-2, with D maybe TRBD1 (5 bases). CDR3 length equals 14 residues. Trimming left V 7 bases short and J 4 bases short, with 16 bases between. Germline values: CDR1 LNHDA, CDR2 SQIVND (reference sequence). CDR3 loop: CASIPSQGLYGYTF. The DNA for the CDR3 is TGTGCCAGTATCCCAAGCCAGGGCCTCTATGGCTACACCTTC.

The rearrangement joins TRBV19 to TRBJ1-4, with 7 bases identical to TRBD1. The CDR3 runs to 14 residues. Germline CDR1 reads LNHDA; CDR2 reads SQIVND (reference sequence). With 8 bases clipped from V and 8 bases from J, the junction kept 11 bases outside the gene matches. CDR3 sequence reads: CASRSTGVREKLFF. The CDR3 region has the DNA TGTGCCAGTCGATCTACAGGGGTTAGGGAAAAACTGTTTTTT.

The rearrangement links TRBV7-9 to TRBJ2-2; D uncertain. The ends were cut back, 5 bases at V and 3 bases at J, with 4 bases in the middle. Germline loops: CDR1 SEHNR, CDR2 FQNEAQ (reference sequence). The CDR3 runs to 12 residues. In DNA, the CDR3 is TGTGCCAGCAGCGAGGACACCGGGGAGCTGTTTTTT. This sequence encodes CASSEDTGELFF.

The gene calls are TRBV6-1 and TRBJ2-3; D is ambiguous. This CDR3 region has 12 residues. Germline CDR1 is MNHNS and CDR2 is SASEGT. Trimming cost V 3 bases and J 1 base, with 2 bases left between them. The CDR3 protein is CASSDGTDTQYF. The DNA for the CDR3 is TGTGCCAGCAGTGATGGCACAGATACGCAGTATTTT.

The gene calls are TRBV19 and TRBJ2-7, with TRBD2 matching over 7 bases. The CDR3 has 18 amino acids. CDR1 and CDR2 from the germline V gene are LNHDA and SQIVND (reference sequence). The trim removed 5 bases at V and 1 base at J, leaving 17 bases unmatched. The CDR3 is CASSSTYPGLLNSYEQYF. The CDR3 bases are TGTGCCAGTAGTTCCACATACCCGGGACTACTAAATTCCTACGAGCAGTACTTC. Full variable domain (rest looked up from reference TRBV19 and TRBJ2-7): DGGITQSPKYLFRKEGQNVTLSCEQNLNHDAMYWYRQDPGQGLRLIYYSQIVNDFQKGDIAEGYSVSREKKESFPLTVTSAQKNPTAFYLCASSSTYPGLLNSYEQYFGPGTRLTVT.

The chain combines TRBV27 with TRBJ2-1; TRBD2 might be the D (5 bases). The CDR3 loop spans 15 amino acids. Trimming took off 5 bases at V and 0 bases at J, with 11 bases between the two ends. Germline values: CDR1 MNHEY, CDR2 SMNVEV (reference sequence). CDR3 DNA: TGTGCCAGCAGTCTGACTATCTCCTCCTACAATGAGCAGTTCTTC. Encoded protein: CASSLTISSYNEQFF.

This rearrangement joins TRBV18 to TRBJ2-7; unclear D gene. Germline lookup yields CDR1 KGHSH and CDR2 LQKENI. CDR3 length: 14 amino acids. V was clipped by 2 bases and J by 2 bases, with 10 bases between them. The CDR3 DNA is TGTGCCAGCTCACCAACCGACAAAACCTACGAGCAGTACTTC. Protein: CASSPTDKTYEQYF.

V is TRBV7-3 and J is TRBJ2-5, with D possibly being TRBD2 (7 bases). The V end was cut by 5 bases, the J end by 7 bases, with 20 bases between. Looked up from germline, CDR1 is SGHTA and CDR2 is FQGTGA. The CDR3 covers 15 residues. The CDR3 reads CASSPLGGGRGTQYF. The CDR3 coding sequence is TGTGCCAGCAGCCCGCTGGGCGGGGGCAGGGGGACCCAGTACTTC.

This chain links TRBV9 with TRBJ2-1; D remains ambiguous. Germline-derived CDR1 and CDR2 are SGDLS and YYNGEE. Trimming removed 0 bases at V and 6 bases at J, with 7 bases between. This CDR3 is built from 13 residues. Written as DNA, the CDR3 is TGTGCCAGCAGCGTAGAGCCGAGCAATGAGCAGTTCTTC. It yields the protein CASSVEPSNEQFF.

The rearrangement uses TRBV7-9 and TRBJ2-7; 10 bases agree with TRBD1. Per the germline V gene, CDR1 is SEHNR and CDR2 is FQNEAQ (reference sequence). The CDR3 has 14 amino acids. The V gene end was trimmed by 7 bases and the J gene end by 5 bases; junction bases not matched to a gene: 8. CDR3 bases: TGTGCCAGCACGGTGGGACAGGGGTTCCACGAGCAGTACTTC. It yields the protein CASTVGQGFHEQYF.

The chain combines TRBV11-2 with TRBJ2-2; D might be TRBD2 (5 bases). From germline, CDR1 is SGHAT and CDR2 FQNNGV. Trimming took 4 bases from V and 6 from J, leaving 12 bases between them. This CDR3 has 14 amino acids. CDR3 amino acids: CASSSPSEAGELFF. CDR3 DNA: TGTGCCAGCAGCTCCCCGTCGGAGGCCGGGGAGCTGTTTTTT.

This chain links TRBV7-9 with TRBJ1-2, with 7 positions matching TRBD1. V lost 3 bases to trimming and J lost 7 bases; unmatched junction nucleotides: 8. From germline, CDR1 is SEHNR and CDR2 FQNEAQ (reference sequence). The CDR3 loop spans 14 amino acids. Here the CDR3 DNA reads TGTGCCAGCAGCTTGGAGACAGGGAGCGGTGGCTACACCTTC. Its protein product is CASSLETGSGGYTF. Full variable domain (missing parts from reference TRBV7-9 and TRBJ1-2): DTGVSQNPRHKITKRGQNVTFRCDPISEHNRLYWYRQTLGQGPEFLTYFQNEAQLEKSRLLSDRFSAERPKGSFSTLEIQRTEQGDSAMYLCASSLETGSGGYTFGSGTRLTVV.

The chain employs TRBV11-2 and TRBJ2-6; 7 bases match TRBD1. Germline trimming cut 1 base from V and 2 bases from J; bases unmatched to any gene: 5. Germline V gene data show CDR1 as SGHAT and CDR2 as FQNNGV. The CDR3 contains 17 residues. DNA of the CDR3: TGTGCCAGCAGCTTAGCGGCAACAGGGGCTGGGGCCAACGTCCTGACTTTC. Translating gives CASSLAATGAGANVLTF.

The chain carries TRBV2 and TRBJ1-5, with TRBD1 identical over 10 bases. V trimming: 6 bases; J trimming: 7 bases; junction bases outside the gene matches: 3. Germline CDR1 reads SNHLY; CDR2 reads FYNNEI. The CDR3 totals 13 residues. The DNA of the CDR3 is TGTGCCAGCAGCGGGACAGGGGTGCAGCCCCAGCATTTT. It is translated as CASSGTGVQPQHF.

This clone was picked up a small number of times. The J gene is TRBJ2-5, the V gene TRBV9; TRBD1 agrees at 7 bases. V shed 0 bases, J shed 5 bases, and the junction held 4 bases outside the gene matches. Germline V gives CDR1 SGDLS, CDR2 YYNGEE. CDR3 size: 14 residues. The CDR3 is CASSVATGVETQYF. The DNA of the CDR3 is TGTGCCAGCAGCGTAGCTACAGGGGTGGAGACCCAGTACTTC.

The chain links TRBV7-3 to TRBJ1-1; D remains ambiguous. The V and J ends lost 5 bases and 0 bases respectively, with 10 bases between them. CDR1 is SGHTA and CDR2 is FQGTGA in the germline V gene. The CDR3 contains 14 residues. The CDR3 DNA is TGTGCCAGCAGCCTTGACAACATGAACACTGAAGCTTTCTTT. Protein sequence: CASSLDNMNTEAFF.

This chain links TRBV6-5 with TRBJ2-7, with TRBD2 matching 8 bases. Germline V CDR1 and CDR2: MNHEY, SVGAGI. The CDR3 extends over 11 amino acids. Trimming removed 7 bases from V and 6 bases from J; junction bases left unmatched: 2. CDR3 nucleotides: TGTGCCAGCATGCGGGGGGCCGAGCAGTACTTC. Protein product: CASMRGAEQYF.

The rearrangement joins TRBV5-4 to TRBJ2-1; D is unclear. Trimming removed 4 bases at V and 10 bases at J, with 9 bases between. The V gene's germline CDR1 is SGHNT and CDR2 YYREEE (reference sequence). This CDR3 spans 11 amino acids. The CDR3 bases are TGTGCCAGCAGCCAAAGTGGGGAGCAGTTCTTC. It encodes CASSQSGEQFF.

This chain links TRBV4-3 with TRBJ2-7; 7 bases are shared with TRBD1. Germline V gene data show CDR1 as LGHNA and CDR2 as YSLEER. V lost 1 base to trimming and J lost 0 bases; unmatched junction nucleotides: 3. The CDR3 runs to 15 residues. CDR3 region: CASSQGRDSSYEQYF. The CDR3 DNA follows: TGCGCCAGCAGCCAAGGCCGGGACAGCTCCTACGAGCAGTACTTC.

The gene calls are TRBV2 and TRBJ1-5; D uncertain. Germline V gives CDR1 SNHLY, CDR2 FYNNEI. V was clipped by 5 bases and J by 8 bases, with 19 bases between them. The length of the CDR3 is 15 residues. The DNA of the CDR3 is TGTGCCAGCAGTCCCACCGGGTTCCGCGAAGAGCCCCAGCATTTT. It codes for CASSPTGFREEPQHF.

The chain couples TRBV19 to TRBJ2-7; tentatively, D is TRBD1 (5 bases). V lost 6 bases and J lost 4, with 16 bases in between. The CDR3 covers 14 residues. The germline V gene encodes CDR1 LNHDA and CDR2 SQIVND (reference sequence). CDR3 protein: CASSLRPGRYEQYF. CDR3 in DNA: TGTGCCAGTAGCCTTCGGCCAGGGCGGTACGAGCAGTACTTC. The whole variable domain, filled in from reference TRBV19 and TRBJ2-7, reads DGGITQSPKYLFRKEGQNVTLSCEQNLNHDAMYWYRQDPGQGLRLIYYSQIVNDFQKGDIAEGYSVSREKKESFPLTVTSAQKNPTAFYLCASSLRPGRYEQYFGPGTRLTVT.